Listed below are T cell receptor beta chains from one sample, sequenced in a study of shared clonotypes between healthy human individuals. Data came from immunoSEQ multiplex PCR; TCRdb stores just in-frame clones and leaves some out. The profile covers about 2 million clones, with about 95% appearing a single time and 0.95% to 1.5% taken by the ten largest. The source material was naive CD8+ T cells sorted from blood. Source of these receptors: a man younger than 35 in good health. The CDR3 runs from the conserved cysteine through the conserved F or W.

V gene: TRBV2
J gene: TRBJ2-7
CDR3 protein: CASRAGLAEIYEQYF

V gene: TRBV19
J gene: TRBJ2-2
CDR3 protein: CASSVKQGGTGELFF

V gene: TRBV7-9
J gene: TRBJ1-2
CDR3 protein: CASSLASGGFDGYTF

V gene: TRBV28
J gene: TRBJ2-7
CDR3 protein: CASTGDTSYEQYF

V gene: TRBV13
J gene: TRBJ2-1
CDR3 protein: CASSFGGGPRNEQFF

V gene: TRBV5-6
J gene: TRBJ1-3
CDR3 protein: CASSLAWGSQGGNTIYF

V gene: TRBV19
J gene: TRBJ2-5
CDR3 protein: CASRGTYEETQYF

V gene: TRBV7-8
J gene: TRBJ2-7
CDR3 protein: CASSLDRGLYEQYF

V gene: TRBV30
J gene: TRBJ2-1
CDR3 protein: CARSGSGHEQFF

V gene: TRBV4-1
J gene: TRBJ1-2
CDR3 protein: CASSPGTGWGYGYTF